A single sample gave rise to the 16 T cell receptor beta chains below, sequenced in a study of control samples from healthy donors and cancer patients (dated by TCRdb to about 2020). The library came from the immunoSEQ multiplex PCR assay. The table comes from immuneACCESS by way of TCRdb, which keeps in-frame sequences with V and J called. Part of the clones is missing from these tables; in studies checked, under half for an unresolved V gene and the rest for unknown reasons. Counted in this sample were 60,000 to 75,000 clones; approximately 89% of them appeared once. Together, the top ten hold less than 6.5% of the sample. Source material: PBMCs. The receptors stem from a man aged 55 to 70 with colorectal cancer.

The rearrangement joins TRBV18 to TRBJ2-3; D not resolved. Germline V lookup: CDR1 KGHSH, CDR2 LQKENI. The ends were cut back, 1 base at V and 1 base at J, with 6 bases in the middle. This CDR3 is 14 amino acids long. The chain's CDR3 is CASSPLAGTDTQYF. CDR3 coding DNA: TGTGCCAGCTCACCACTTGCGGGCACAGATACGCAGTATTTT. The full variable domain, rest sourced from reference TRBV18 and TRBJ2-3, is NAGVMQNPRHLVRRRGQEARLRCSPMKGHSHVYWYRQLPEEGLKFMVYLQKENIIDESGMPKERFSAEFPKEGPSILRIQQVVRGDSAAYFCASSPLAGTDTQYFGPGTRLTVL.

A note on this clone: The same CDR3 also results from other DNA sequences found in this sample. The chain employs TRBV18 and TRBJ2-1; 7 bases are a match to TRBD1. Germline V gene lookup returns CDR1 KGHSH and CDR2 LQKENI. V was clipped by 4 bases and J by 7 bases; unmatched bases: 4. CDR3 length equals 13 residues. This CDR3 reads CASSLGTANEQFF. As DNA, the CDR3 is TGTGCCAGCTCACTCGGGACAGCGAATGAGCAGTTCTTC. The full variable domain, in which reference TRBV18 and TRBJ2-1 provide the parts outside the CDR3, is NAGVMQNPRHLVRRRGQEARLRCSPMKGHSHVYWYRQLPEEGLKFMVYLQKENIIDESGMPKERFSAEFPKEGPSILRIQQVVRGDSAAYFCASSLGTANEQFFGPGTRLTVL.

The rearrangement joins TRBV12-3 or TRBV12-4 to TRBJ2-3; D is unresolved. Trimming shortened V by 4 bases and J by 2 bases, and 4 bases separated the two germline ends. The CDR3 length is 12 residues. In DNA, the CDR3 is TGTGCCAGCAGTTCTACCACAGATACGCAGTATTTT. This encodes CASSSTTDTQYF.

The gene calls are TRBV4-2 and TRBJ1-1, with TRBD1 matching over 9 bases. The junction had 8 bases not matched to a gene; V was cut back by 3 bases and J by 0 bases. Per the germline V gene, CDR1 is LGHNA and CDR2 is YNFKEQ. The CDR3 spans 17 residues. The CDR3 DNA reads TGTGCCAGCAGCCACCTCTCACAGGGGGCTATGAACACTGAAGCTTTCTTT. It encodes CASSHLSQGAMNTEAFF.

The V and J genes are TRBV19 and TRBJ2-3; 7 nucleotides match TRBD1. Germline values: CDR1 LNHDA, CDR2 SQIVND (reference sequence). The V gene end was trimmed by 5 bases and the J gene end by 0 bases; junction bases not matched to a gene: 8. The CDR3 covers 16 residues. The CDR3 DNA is TGTGCCAGTAGTCCTCGGACAGGCACTAGCACAGATACGCAGTATTTT. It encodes CASSPRTGTSTDTQYF.

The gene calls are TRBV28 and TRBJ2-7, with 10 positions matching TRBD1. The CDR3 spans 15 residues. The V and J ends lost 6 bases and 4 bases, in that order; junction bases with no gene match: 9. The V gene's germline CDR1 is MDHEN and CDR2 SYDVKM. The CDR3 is CASSPGTGVNYEQYF. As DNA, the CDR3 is TGTGCCAGCAGCCCCGGGACAGGGGTTAATTACGAGCAGTACTTC.

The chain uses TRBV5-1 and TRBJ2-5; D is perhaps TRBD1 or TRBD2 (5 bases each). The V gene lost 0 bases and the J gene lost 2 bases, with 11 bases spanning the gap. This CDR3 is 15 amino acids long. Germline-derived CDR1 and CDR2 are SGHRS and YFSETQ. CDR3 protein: CASSLVVGGQETQYF. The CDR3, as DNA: TGCGCCAGCAGCTTGGTCGTTGGGGGACAAGAGACCCAGTACTTC.

The CDR3 bases are TGTGCCAGCAGCTTATCAGGGGGCACTGAAGCTTTCTTT. Amino acid sequence: CASSLSGGTEAFF. The rearrangement uses TRBV11-3 and TRBJ1-1, with 7 bases identical to TRBD1. The CDR3 is 13 residues long. Germline trimming cut 2 bases from V and 4 bases from J; bases unmatched to any gene: 1. CDR1 is SGHNT, CDR2 YENEEA, per germline.

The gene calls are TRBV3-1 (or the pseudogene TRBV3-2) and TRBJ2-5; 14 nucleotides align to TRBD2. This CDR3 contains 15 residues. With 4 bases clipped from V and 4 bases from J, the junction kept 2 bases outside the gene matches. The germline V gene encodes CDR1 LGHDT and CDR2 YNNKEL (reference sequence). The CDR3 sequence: CASSPGTSGGETQYF. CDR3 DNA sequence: TGTGCCAGCAGCCCCGGGACTAGCGGGGGAGAGACCCAGTACTTC.

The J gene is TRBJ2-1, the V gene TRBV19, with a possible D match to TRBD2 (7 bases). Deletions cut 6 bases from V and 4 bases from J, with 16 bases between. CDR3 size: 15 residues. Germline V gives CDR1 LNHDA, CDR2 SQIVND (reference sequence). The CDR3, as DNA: TGTGCCAGTAGCCCACAAGGGGGGGGATACAATGAGCAGTTCTTC. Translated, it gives CASSPQGGGYNEQFF.

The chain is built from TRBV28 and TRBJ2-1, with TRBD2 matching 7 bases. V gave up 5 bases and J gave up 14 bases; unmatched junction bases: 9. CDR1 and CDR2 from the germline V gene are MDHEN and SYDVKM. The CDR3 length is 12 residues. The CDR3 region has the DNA TGTGCCAGCAGTCCCGCCGGACTAGGGAAGTTCTTC. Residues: CASSPAGLGKFF.

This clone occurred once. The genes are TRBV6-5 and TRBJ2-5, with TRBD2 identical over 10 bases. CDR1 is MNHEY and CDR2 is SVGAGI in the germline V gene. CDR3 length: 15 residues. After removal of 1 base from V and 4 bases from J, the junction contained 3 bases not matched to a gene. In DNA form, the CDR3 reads TGTGCCAGCAGTTACTGGGGGACTAGCGCAGAGACCCAGTACTTC. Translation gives CASSYWGTSAETQYF.

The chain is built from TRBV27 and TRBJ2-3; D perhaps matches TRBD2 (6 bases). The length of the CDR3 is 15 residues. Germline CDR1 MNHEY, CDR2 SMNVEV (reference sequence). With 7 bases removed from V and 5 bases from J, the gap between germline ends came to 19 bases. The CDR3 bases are TGTGCCAGCACCCTAGGCGCGGGGTGGCTAGATACGCAGTATTTT. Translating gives CASTLGAGWLDTQYF.

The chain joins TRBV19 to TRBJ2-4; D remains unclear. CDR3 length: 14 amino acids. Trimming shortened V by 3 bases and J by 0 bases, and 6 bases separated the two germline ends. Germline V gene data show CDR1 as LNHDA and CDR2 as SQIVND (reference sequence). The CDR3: CASSMGPAKNIQYF. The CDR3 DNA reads TGTGCCAGTAGTATGGGCCCAGCCAAAAACATTCAGTACTTC. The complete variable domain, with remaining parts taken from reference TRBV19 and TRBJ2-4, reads DGGITQSPKYLFRKEGQNVTLSCEQNLNHDAMYWYRQDPGQGLRLIYYSQIVNDFQKGDIAEGYSVSREKKESFPLTVTSAQKNPTAFYLCASSMGPAKNIQYFGAGTRLSVL.

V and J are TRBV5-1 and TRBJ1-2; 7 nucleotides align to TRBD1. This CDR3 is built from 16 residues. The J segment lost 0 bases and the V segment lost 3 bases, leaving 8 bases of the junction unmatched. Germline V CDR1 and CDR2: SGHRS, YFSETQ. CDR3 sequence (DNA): TGCGCCAGCAGCTCCGACTGGGACAGAGCTAACTATGGCTACACCTTC. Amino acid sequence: CASSSDWDRANYGYTF.

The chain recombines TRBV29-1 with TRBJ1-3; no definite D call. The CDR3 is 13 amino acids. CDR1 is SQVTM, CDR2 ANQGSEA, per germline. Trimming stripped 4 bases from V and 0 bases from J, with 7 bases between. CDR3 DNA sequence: TGCAGCGTTGGGCTGTCCTCTGGAAACACCATATATTTT. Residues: CSVGLSSGNTIYF.